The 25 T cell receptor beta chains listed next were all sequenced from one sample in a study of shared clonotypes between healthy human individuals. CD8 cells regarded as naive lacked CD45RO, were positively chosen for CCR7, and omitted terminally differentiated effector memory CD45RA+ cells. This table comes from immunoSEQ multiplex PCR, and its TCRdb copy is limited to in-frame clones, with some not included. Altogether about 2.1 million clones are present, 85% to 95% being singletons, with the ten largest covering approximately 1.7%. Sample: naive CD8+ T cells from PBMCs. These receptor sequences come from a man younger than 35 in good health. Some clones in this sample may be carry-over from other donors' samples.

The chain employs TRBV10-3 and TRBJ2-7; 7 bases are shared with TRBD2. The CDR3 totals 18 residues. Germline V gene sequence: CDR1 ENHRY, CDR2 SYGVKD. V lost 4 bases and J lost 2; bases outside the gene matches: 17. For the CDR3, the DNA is TGTGCCATCAGTGTCATGAGTCCCTCGGGGGGTTCGACCTACGAGCAGTACTTC. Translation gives CAISVMSPSGGSTYEQYF.

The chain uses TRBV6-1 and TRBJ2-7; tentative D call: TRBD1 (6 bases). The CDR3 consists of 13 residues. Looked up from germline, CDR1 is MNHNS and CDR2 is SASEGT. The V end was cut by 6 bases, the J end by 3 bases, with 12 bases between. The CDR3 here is CASSQTDSYEQYF. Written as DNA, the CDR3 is TGTGCCAGCAGCCAGACGGACAGCTACGAGCAGTACTTC.

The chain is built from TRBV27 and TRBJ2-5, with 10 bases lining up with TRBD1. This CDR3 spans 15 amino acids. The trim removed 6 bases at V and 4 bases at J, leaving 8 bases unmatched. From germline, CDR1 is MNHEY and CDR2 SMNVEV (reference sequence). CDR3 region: CASRPDRGRRETQYF. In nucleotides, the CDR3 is TGTGCCAGCAGACCCGACAGGGGGCGCCGAGAGACCCAGTACTTC.

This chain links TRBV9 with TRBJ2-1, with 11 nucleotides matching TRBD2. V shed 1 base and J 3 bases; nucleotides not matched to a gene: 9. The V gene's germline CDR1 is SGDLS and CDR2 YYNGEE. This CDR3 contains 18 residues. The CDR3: CASSVPDDGTSGYNEQFF. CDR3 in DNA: TGTGCCAGCAGCGTACCAGACGACGGGACTAGCGGCTACAATGAGCAGTTCTTC.

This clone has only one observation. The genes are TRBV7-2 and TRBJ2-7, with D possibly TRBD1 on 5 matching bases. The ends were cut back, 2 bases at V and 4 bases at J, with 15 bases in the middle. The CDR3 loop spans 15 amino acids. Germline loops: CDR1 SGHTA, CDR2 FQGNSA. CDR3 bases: TGTGCCAGCAGCTTAACCGTCGGACATCCTTACGAGCAGTACTTC. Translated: CASSLTVGHPYEQYF.

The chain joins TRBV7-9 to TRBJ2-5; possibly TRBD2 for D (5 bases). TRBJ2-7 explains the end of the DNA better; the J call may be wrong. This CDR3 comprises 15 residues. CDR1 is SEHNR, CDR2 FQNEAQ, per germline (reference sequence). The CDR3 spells CASSQRRTETYEQYF. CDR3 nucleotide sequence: TGTGCCAGCAGCCAGCGGAGGACTGAGACCTACGAGCAGTACTTC.

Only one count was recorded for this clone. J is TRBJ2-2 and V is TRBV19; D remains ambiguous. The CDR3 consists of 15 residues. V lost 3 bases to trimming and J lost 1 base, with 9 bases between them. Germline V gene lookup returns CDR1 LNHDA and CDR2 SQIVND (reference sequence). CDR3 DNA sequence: TGTGCCAGTAGTATTCAAGGGCTGAACACCGGGGAGCTGTTTTTT. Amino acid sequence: CASSIQGLNTGELFF.

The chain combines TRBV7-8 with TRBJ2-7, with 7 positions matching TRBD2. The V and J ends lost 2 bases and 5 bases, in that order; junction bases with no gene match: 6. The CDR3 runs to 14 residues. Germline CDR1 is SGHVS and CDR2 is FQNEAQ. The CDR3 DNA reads TGTGCCAGCAGCTTAAGGCTAGCGGCCCACGAGCAGTACTTC. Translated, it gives CASSLRLAAHEQYF.

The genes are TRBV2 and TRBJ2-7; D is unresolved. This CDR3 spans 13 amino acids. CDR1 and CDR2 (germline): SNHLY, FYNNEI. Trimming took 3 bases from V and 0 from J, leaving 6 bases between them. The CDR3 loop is CASSDPGSYEQYF. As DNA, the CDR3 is TGTGCCAGCAGTGATCCAGGCTCCTACGAGCAGTACTTC.

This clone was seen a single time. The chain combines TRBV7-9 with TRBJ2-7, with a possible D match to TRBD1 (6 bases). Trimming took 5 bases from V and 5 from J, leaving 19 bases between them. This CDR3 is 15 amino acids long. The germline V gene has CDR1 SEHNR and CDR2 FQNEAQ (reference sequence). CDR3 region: CASSRRTASGDEQYF. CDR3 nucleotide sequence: TGTGCCAGCAGCCGTAGGACAGCCAGTGGGGACGAGCAGTACTTC.

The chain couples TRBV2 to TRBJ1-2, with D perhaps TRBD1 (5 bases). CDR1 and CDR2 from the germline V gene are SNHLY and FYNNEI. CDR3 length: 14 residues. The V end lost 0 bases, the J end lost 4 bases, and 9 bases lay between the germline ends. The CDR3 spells CASSEAGGFYGYTF. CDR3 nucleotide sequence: TGTGCCAGCAGTGAAGCGGGGGGGTTCTATGGCTACACCTTC.

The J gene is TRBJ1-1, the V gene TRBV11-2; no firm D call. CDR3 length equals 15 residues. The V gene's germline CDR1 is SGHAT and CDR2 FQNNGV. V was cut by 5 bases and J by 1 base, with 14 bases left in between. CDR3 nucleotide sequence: TGTGCCAGCAGCCTACTGTACATGGGGAACACTGAAGCTTTCTTT. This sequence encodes CASSLLYMGNTEAFF.

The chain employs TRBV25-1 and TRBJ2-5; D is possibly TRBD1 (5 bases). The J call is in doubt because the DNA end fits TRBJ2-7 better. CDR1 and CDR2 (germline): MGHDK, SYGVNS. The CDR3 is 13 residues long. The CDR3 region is CASSESRESEQYF. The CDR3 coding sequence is TGTGCCAGCAGTGAATCCAGGGAAAGCGAGCAGTACTTC.

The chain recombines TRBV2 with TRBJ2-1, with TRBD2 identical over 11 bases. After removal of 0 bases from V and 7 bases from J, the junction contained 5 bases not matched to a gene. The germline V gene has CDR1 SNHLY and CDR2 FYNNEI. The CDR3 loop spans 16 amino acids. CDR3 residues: CASSEAASSGRNEQFF. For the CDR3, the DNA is TGTGCCAGCAGTGAAGCGGCGTCTAGCGGGAGGAATGAGCAGTTCTTC.

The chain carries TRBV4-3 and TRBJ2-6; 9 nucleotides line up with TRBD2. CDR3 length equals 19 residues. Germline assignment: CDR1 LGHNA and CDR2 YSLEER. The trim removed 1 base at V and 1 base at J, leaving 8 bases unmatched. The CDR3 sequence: CASSQVWLAGLSGANVLTF. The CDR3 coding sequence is TGCGCCAGCAGCCAAGTTTGGCTAGCGGGGCTGTCTGGGGCCAACGTCCTGACTTTC.

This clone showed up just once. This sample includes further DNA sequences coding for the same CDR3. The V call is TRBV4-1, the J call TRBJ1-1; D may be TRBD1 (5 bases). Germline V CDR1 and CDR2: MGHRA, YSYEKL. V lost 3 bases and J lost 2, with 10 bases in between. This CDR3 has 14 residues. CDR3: CASSQVGLNTEAFF. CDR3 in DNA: TGCGCCAGCAGCCAGGTGGGACTCAACACTGAAGCTTTCTTT.

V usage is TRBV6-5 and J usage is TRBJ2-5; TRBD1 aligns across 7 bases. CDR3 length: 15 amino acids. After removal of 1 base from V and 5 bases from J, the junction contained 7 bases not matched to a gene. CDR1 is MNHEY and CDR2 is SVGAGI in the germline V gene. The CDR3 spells CASSYFLTGKETQYF. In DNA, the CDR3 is TGTGCCAGCAGTTACTTTTTGACAGGGAAGGAGACCCAGTACTTC.

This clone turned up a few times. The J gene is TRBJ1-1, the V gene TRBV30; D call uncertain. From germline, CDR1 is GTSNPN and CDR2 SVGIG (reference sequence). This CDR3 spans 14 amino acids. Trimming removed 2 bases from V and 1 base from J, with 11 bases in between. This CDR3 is CAWSPLRENTEAFF. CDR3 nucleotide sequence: TGTGCCTGGAGTCCCCTCCGGGAGAACACTGAAGCTTTCTTT. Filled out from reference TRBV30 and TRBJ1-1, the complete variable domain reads SQTIHQWPATLVQPVGSPLSLECTVEGTSNPNLYWYRQAAGRGLQLLFYSVGIGQISSEVPQNLSASRPQDRQFILSSKKLLLSDSGFYLCAWSPLRENTEAFFGQGTRLTVV.

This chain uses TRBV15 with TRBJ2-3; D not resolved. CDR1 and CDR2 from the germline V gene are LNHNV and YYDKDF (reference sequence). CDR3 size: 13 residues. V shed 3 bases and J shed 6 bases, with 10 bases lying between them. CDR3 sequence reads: CATSRSLGDTQYF. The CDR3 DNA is TGTGCCACCAGCAGGAGCCTGGGTGATACGCAGTATTTT.

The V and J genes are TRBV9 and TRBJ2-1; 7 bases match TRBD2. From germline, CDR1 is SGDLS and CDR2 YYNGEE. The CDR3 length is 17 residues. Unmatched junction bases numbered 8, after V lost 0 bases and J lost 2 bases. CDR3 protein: CASSVVGLADPYNEQFF. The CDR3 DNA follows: TGTGCCAGCAGCGTAGTAGGGCTAGCGGACCCCTACAATGAGCAGTTCTTC.

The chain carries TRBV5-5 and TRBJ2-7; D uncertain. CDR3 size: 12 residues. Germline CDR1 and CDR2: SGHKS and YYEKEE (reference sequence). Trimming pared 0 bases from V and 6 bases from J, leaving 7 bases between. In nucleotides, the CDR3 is TGTGCCAGCAGCTTGGGTGGGTCCGAGCAGTACTTC. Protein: CASSLGGSEQYF. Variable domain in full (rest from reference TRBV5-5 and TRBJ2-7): DAGVTQSPTHLIKTRGQQVTLRCSPISGHKSVSWYQQVLGQGPQFIFQYYEKEERGRGNFPDRFSARQFPNYSSELNVNALLLGDSALYLCASSLGGSEQYFGPGTRLTVT.

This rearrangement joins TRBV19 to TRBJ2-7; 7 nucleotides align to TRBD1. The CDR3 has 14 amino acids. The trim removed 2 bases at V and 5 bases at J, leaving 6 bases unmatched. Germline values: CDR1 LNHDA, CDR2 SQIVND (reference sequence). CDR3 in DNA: TGTGCCAGTAGTATACTGGACAGGTTCCACGAGCAGTACTTC. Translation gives CASSILDRFHEQYF.

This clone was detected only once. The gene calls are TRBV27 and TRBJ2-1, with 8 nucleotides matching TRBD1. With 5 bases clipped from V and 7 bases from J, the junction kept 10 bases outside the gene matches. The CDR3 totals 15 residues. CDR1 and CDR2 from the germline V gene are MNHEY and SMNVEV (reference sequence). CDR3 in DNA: TGTGCCAGCAGTCTCCGACAGGGGCCCCGAAATGAGCAGTTCTTC. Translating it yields CASSLRQGPRNEQFF.

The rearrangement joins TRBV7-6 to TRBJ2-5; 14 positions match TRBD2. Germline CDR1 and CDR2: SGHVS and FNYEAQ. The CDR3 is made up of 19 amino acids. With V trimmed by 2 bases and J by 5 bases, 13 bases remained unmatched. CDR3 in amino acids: CASSLPARLAGGGWETQYF. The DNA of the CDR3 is TGTGCCAGCAGCTTACCCGCACGACTAGCGGGGGGGGGTTGGGAGACCCAGTACTTC.

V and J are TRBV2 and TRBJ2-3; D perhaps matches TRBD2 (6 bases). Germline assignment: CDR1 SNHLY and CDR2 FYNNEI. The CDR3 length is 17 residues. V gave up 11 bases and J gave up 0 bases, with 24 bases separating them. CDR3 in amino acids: CASGTLAQGPSTDTQYF. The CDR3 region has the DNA TGTGCCTCCGGGACGCTAGCGCAAGGCCCAAGCACAGATACGCAGTATTTT.